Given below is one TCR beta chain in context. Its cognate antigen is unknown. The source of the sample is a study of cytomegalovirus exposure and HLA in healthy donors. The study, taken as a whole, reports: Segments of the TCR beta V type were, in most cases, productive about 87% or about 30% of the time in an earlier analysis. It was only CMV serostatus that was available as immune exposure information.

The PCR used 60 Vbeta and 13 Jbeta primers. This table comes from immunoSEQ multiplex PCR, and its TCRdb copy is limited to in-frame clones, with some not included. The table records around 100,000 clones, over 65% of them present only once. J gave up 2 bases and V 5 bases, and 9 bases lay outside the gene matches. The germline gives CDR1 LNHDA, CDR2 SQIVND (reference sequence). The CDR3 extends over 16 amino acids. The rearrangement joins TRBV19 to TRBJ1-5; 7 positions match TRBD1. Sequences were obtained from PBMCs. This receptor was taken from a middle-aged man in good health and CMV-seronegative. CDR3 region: CASSFGTGVGNQPQHF. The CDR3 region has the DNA TGTGCCAGTAGTTTTGGAACAGGGGTCGGCAATCAGCCCCAGCATTTT.